What follows are 9 T cell receptor beta chains derived from one specimen sequenced in a study of CD8 T cells in Susac syndrome. With random hexamers, roughly 0.45 to 1 ug RNA was reverse transcribed. TCRdb passed the immunoSEQ multiplex PCR reads through MiXCR, listing each CDR3 protein once. The table lists about 300,000 distinct CDR3 sequences, about 91% of them singletons. Sequencing input: CD4+ T cells from PBMCs. These receptors all come from a human donor with multiple sclerosis.

This rearrangement joins TRBV10-3 to TRBJ2-5, with 10 bases lining up with TRBD1. CDR1 is ENHRY, CDR2 SYGVKD, per germline. V lost 10 bases and J lost 1; bases outside the gene matches: 12. There are 16 residues in the CDR3. Here the CDR3 reads CATRDRGLAIQETQYF. For the CDR3, the DNA is TGTGCCACCCGGGACAGGGGATTGGCCATCCAAGAGACCCAGTACTTC.

The chain links TRBV20-1 to TRBJ2-1, with D possibly matching TRBD1 (6 bases). In germline, CDR1 is DFQATT, CDR2 SNEGSKA (reference sequence). Trimming cost V 4 bases and J 8 bases, with 12 bases left between them. This CDR3 region has 12 residues. CDR3 DNA sequence: TGCAGTGCTATAAACAGGGCTTATGAGCAGTTCTTC. Translation: CSAINRAYEQFF.

V gene TRBV23-1 combines with J gene TRBJ2-2; 9 bases map to TRBD2. TRBV23-1 is an open reading frame, and its role is uncertain. The CDR3 length is 19 residues. J lost 3 bases, V lost 0 bases, and 11 bases had no gene match. DNA for the CDR3: TGCGCCAGCAGTCAATCCGGTAGGGGCGGGAGGGTCGACACCGGGGAGCTGTTTTTT. Translating it yields CASSQSGRGGRVDTGELFF.

The chain employs TRBV27 and TRBJ1-1; maybe TRBD1 (6 bases). The CDR3 contains 16 residues. Trimming pared 0 bases from V and 4 bases from J, leaving 15 bases between. Germline CDR1 and CDR2: MNHEY and SMNVEV (reference sequence). The CDR3: CASSLSGGFYGTEAFF. CDR3 bases: TGTGCCAGCAGTTTATCAGGGGGGTTCTATGGCACTGAAGCTTTCTTT.

The rearrangement uses TRBV14 and TRBJ1-2, with D possibly TRBD1 on 5 matching bases. The germline V gene encodes CDR1 SGHDN and CDR2 FVKESK. The CDR3 runs to 14 residues. Between the trimmed V and J ends, which lost 5 bases and 4 bases, there was a span of 14 bases. The CDR3: CASSSIGGVYGYTF. The CDR3 DNA reads as TGTGCCAGCAGCTCGATTGGGGGAGTCTATGGCTACACCTTC.

The V and J genes are TRBV14 and TRBJ1-1; no definite D call. V dropped 4 bases and J dropped 3 bases, with 9 bases sitting between them. This CDR3 contains 13 residues. Germline CDR1 reads SGHDN; CDR2 reads FVKESK. CDR3 region: CASSLTSYTEAFF. In nucleotides, the CDR3 is TGTGCCAGCAGCCTTACAAGTTACACTGAAGCTTTCTTT.

The V gene is TRBV18, the J gene TRBJ2-5, with D maybe TRBD1 (6 bases). V lost 3 bases and J 5 bases, leaving 13 bases between the germline ends. In germline, CDR1 is KGHSH, CDR2 LQKENI. The CDR3 covers 14 residues. In nucleotides, the CDR3 is TGTGCCAGCTCACCCAATCAGGGGAAGGAGACCCAGTACTTC. It translates to CASSPNQGKETQYF.

This clonotype showed up just once. J is TRBJ2-1 and V is TRBV7-6; TRBD2 aligns across 8 bases. CDR1 and CDR2 (germline): SGHVS, FNYEAQ. Trimming took 4 bases from V and 9 from J; bases not matched to a gene: 5. The CDR3 has 13 amino acids. CDR3 sequence: CASSYERGREQFF. The CDR3, as DNA: TGTGCCAGCAGCTACGAGCGGGGGCGTGAGCAGTTCTTC.

The V and J genes are TRBV6-8 and TRBJ1-1; TRBD1 aligns across 7 bases. This CDR3 comprises 16 residues. Germline trimming cut 5 bases from V and 3 bases from J; bases unmatched to any gene: 12. The germline V gene has CDR1 MNHGY and CDR2 SAAAGT. The CDR3 spells CASSPRGLTGDTEAFF. The DNA for the CDR3 is TGTGCCAGCAGTCCCAGGGGCCTTACAGGGGACACTGAAGCTTTCTTT.